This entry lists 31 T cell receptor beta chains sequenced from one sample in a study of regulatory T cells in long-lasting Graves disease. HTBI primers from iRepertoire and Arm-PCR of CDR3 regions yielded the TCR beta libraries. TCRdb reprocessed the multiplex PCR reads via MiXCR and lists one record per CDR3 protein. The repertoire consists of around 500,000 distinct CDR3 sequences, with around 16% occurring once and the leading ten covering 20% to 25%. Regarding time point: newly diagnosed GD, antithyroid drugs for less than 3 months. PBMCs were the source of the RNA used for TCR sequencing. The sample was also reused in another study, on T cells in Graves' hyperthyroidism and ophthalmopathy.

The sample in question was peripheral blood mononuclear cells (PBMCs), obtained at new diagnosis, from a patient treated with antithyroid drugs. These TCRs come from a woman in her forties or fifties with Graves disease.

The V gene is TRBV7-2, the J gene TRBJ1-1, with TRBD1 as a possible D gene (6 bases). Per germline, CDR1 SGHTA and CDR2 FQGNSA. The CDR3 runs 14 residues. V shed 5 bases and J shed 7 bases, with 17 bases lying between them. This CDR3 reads CASSIYLDRREAFF. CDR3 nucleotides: TGTGCCAGCAGCATCTATCTGGACAGACGTGAAGCTTTCTTT.

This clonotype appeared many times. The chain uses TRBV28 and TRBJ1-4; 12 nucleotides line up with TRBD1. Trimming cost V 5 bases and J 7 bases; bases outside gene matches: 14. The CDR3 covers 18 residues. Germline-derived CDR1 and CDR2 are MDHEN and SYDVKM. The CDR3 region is CASSPHVGTGGWSEKLFF. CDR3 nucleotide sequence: TGTGCCAGCAGTCCCCATGTCGGGACAGGGGGCTGGAGTGAAAAACTGTTTTTT.

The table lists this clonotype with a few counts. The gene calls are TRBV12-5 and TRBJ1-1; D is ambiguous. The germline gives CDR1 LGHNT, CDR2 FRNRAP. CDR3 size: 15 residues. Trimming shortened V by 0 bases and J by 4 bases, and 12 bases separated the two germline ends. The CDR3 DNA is TGTGCTAGTGGTTTGGTACTTGGGGTTGGCACTGAAGCTTTCTTT. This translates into CASGLVLGVGTEAFF.

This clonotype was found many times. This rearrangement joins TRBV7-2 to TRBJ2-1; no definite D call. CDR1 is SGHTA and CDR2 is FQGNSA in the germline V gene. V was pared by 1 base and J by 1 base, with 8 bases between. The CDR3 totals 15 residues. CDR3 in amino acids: CASSLVGHSYNEQFF. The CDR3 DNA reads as TGTGCCAGCAGCTTAGTAGGGCATTCCTACAATGAGCAGTTCTTC.

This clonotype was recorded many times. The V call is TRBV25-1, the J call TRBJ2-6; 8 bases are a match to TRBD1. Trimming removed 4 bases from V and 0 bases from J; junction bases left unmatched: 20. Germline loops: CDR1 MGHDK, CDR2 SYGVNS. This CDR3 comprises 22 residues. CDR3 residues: CASSGSASLQGERSSGANVLTF. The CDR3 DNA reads TGTGCCAGCAGTGGTTCGGCCTCTCTACAGGGGGAAAGGAGCTCTGGGGCCAACGTCCTGACTTTC.

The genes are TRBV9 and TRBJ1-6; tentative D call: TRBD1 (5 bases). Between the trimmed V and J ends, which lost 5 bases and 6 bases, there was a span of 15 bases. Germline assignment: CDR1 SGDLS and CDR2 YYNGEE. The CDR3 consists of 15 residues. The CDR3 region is CASSLGSGLNSPLHF. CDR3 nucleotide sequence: TGTGCCAGCAGTTTGGGGTCAGGGCTTAATTCACCCCTCCACTTT.

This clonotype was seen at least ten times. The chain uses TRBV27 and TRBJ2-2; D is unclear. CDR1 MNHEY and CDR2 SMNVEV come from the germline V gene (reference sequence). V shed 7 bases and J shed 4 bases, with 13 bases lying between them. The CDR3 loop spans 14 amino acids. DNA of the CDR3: TGTGCCAGCACCTTGGGCGTGGGCACCGGGGAGCTGTTTTTT. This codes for CASTLGVGTGELFF.

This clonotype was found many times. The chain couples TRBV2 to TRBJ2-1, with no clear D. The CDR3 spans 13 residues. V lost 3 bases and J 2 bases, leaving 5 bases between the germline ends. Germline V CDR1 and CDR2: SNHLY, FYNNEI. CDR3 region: CASSDSTYNEQFF. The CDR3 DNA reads TGTGCCAGCAGTGACTCAACCTACAATGAGCAGTTCTTC.

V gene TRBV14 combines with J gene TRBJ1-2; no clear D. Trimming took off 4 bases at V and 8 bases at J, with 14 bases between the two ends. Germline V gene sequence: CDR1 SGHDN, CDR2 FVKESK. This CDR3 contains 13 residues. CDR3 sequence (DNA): TGTGCCAGCAGCCTGGACTGGGGTCTGGGCTACACCTTC. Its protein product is CASSLDWGLGYTF.

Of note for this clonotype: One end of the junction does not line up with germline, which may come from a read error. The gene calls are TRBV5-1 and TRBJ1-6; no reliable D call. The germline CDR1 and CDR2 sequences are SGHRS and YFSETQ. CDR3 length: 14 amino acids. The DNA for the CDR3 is TGTGCCAGCAGCATAAGGTCCTATAATTCACCCCTCCACTTT. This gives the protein CASSIRSYNSPLHF. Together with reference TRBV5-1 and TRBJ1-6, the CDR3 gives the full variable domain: KAGVTQTPRYLIKTRGQQVTLSCSPISGHRSVSWYQQTPGQGLQFLFEYFSETQRNKGNFPGRFSGRQFSNSRSEMNVSTLELGDSALYLCASSIRSYNSPLHFGNGTRLTVT.

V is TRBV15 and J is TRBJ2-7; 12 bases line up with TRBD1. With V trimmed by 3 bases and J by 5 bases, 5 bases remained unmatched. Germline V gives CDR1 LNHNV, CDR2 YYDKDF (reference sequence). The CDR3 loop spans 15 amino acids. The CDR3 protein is CATSRAGQGADEQYF. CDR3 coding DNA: TGTGCCACCAGCAGGGCGGGACAGGGGGCGGACGAGCAGTACTTC.

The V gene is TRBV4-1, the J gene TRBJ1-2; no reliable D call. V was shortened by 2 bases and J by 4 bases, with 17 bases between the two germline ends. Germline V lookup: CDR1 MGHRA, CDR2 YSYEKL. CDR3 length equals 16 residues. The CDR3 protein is CASSQPPGPWGYGYTF. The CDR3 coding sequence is TGCGCCAGCAGCCAACCGCCCGGGCCATGGGGCTATGGCTACACCTTC.

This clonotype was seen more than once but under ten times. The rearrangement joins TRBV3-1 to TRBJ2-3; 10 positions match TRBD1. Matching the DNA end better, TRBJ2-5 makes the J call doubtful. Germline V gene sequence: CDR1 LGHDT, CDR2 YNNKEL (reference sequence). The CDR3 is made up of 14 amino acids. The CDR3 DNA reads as TGTGCCAGCAGCCGGGACAGGGGTGATGAGACCCAGTACTTC. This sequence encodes CASSRDRGDETQYF.

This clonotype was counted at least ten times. The CDR3, as DNA: TGTGCCAGCAGCACCACCGGGACCCCCCAAGAGACCCAGTACTTC. Translation: CASSTTGTPQETQYF. The rearrangement links TRBV11-2 to TRBJ2-5; D is perhaps TRBD1 or TRBD2 (5 bases each). The CDR3 is made up of 15 amino acids. The V gene lost 5 bases and the J gene lost 1 base, with 14 bases spanning the gap. Germline V lookup: CDR1 SGHAT, CDR2 FQNNGV.

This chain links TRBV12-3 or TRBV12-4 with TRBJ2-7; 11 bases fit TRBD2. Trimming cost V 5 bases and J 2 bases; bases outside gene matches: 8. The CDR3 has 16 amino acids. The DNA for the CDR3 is TGTGCCAGCAGTCCGAGACTAGCGGGGTTAACCTACGAGCAGTACTTC. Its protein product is CASSPRLAGLTYEQYF.

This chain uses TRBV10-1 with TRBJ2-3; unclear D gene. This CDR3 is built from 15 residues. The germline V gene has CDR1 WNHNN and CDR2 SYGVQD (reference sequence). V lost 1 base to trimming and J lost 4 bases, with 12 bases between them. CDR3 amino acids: CASSEFTRPADTQYF. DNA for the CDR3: TGCGCCAGCAGTGAGTTTACACGGCCGGCAGATACGCAGTATTTT.

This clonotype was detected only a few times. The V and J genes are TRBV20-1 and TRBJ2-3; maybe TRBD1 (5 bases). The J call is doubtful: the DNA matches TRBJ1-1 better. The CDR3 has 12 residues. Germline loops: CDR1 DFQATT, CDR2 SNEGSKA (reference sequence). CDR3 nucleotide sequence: TGCAGTGCTCCGACAGACGGAGGAAAAGCTTTCTTT. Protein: CSAPTDGGKAFF.

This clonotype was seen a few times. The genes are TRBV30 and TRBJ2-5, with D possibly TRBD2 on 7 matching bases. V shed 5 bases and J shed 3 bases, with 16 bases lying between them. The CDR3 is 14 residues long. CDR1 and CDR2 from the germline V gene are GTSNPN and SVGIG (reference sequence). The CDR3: CAWGVQGGKETQYF. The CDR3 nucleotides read TGTGCCTGGGGGGTACAGGGAGGGAAAGAGACCCAGTACTTC.

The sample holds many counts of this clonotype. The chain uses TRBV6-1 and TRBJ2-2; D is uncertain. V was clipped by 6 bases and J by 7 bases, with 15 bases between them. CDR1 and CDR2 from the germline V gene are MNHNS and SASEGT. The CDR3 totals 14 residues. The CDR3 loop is CASSKGSSGGELFF. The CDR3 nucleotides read TGTGCCAGCAGCAAAGGGTCCTCGGGCGGGGAGCTGTTTTTT.

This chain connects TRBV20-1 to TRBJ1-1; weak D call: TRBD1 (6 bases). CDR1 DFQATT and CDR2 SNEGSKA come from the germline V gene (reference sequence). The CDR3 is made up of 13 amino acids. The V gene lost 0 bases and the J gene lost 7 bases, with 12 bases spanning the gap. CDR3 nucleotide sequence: TGCAGTGCTAGAGATAACAGGGCCGTTGAAGCTTTCTTT. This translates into CSARDNRAVEAFF.

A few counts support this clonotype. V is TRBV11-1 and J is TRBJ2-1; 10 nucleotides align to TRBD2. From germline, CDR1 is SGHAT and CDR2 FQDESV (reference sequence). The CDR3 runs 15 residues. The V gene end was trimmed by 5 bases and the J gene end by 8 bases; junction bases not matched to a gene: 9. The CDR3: CASSLKRGGRDEQFF. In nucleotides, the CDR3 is TGTGCCAGCAGCCTAAAGCGGGGGGGCCGTGATGAGCAGTTCTTC.

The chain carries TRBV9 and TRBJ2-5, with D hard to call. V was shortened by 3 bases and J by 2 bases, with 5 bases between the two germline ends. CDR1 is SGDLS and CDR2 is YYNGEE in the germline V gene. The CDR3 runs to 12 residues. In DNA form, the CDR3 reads TGTGCCAGCAGCGCACTTCAAGAGACCCAGTACTTC. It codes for CASSALQETQYF. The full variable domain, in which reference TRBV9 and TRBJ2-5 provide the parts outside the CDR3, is DSGVTQTPKHLITATGQRVTLRCSPRSGDLSVYWYQQSLDQGLQFLIQYYNGEERAKGNILERFSAQQFPDLHSELNLSSLELGDSALYFCASSALQETQYFGPGTRLLVL.

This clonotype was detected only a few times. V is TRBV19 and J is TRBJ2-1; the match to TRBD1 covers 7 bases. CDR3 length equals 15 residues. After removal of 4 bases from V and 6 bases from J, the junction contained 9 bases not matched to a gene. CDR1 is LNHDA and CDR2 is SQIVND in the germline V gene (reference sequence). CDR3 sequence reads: CASSNRAGGGNEQFF. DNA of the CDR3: TGTGCCAGTAGTAACCGGGCAGGGGGTGGCAATGAGCAGTTCTTC.

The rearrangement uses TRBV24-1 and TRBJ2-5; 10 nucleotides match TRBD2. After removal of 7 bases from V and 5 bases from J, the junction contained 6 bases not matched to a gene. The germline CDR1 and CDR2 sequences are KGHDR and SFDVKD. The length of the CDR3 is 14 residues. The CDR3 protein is CATSPQRGGETQYF. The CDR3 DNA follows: TGTGCCACCAGCCCCCAGCGGGGGGGGGAGACCCAGTACTTC.

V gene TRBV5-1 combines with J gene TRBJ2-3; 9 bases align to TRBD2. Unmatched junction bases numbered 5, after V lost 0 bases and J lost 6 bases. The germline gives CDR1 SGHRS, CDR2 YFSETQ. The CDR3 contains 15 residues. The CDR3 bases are TGCGCCAGCAGCTTGGTTCCCGCGGGGGGGGATACGCAGTATTTT. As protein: CASSLVPAGGDTQYF.

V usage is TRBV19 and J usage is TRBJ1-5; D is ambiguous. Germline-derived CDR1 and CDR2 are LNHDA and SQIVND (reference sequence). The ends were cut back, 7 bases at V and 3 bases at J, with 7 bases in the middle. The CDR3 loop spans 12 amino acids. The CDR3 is CASTTVNQPQHF. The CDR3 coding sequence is TGTGCCAGTACTACAGTCAATCAGCCCCAGCATTTT.

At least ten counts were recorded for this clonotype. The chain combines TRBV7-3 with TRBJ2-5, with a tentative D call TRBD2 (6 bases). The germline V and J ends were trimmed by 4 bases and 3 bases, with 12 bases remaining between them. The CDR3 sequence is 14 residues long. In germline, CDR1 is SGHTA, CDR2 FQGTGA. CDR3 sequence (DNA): TGTGCCAGCAGCTACCCGACGGGGGAAGAGACCCAGTACTTC. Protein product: CASSYPTGEETQYF.

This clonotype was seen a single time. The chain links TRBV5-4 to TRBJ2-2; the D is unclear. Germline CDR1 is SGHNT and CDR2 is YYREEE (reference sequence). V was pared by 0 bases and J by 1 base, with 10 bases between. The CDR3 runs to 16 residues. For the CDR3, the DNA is TGTGCCAGCAGCTTGGGATCAAGCGTGAACACCGGGGAGCTGTTTTTT. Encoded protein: CASSLGSSVNTGELFF.

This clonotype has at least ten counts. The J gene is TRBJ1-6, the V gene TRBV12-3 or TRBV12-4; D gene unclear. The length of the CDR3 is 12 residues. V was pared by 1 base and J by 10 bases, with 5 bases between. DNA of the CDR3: TGTGCCAGCAGTTTAGAGAGGTCACCCCTCCACTTT. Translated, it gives CASSLERSPLHF.

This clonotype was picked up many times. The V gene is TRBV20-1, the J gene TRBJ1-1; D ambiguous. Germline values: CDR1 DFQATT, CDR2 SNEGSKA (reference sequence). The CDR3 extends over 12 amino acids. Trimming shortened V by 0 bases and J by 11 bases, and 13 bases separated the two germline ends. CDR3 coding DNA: TGCAGTGCTAGAGATAAGCCAGGATGGGCTTTCTTT. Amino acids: CSARDKPGWAFF.

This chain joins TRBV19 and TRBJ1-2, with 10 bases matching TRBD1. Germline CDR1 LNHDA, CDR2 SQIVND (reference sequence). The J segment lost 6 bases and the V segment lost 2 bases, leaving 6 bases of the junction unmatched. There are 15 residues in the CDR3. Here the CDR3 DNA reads TGTGCCAGTAGTATAATAGAGACAGGGGGCGATGGCTACACCTTC. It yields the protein CASSIIETGGDGYTF.